The 22 T cell receptor beta chains listed next were all sequenced from one sample in a study of cytomegalovirus exposure and HLA in healthy donors. PCR was performed using 60 Vbeta and 13 Jbeta primers. Libraries were prepared by immunoSEQ multiplex PCR; TCRdb keeps only in-frame clonotypes and omits some of them. This sample contains about 130,000 clones. Sequenced: PBMCs. These receptor sequences come from a middle-aged woman in good health and CMV-seropositive.

This sequence joins TRBV27 and TRBJ1-3; D remains unclear. The V gene's germline CDR1 is MNHEY and CDR2 SMNVEV (reference sequence). V was trimmed by 5 bases and J by 1 base, leaving 6 bases between them. The CDR3 runs to 13 residues. The CDR3 nucleotides are TGTGCCAGCAGTCCACTTTCTGGAAACACCATATATTTT. The encoded protein is CASSPLSGNTIYF.

This chain links TRBV6-1 with TRBJ2-5, with D tentatively TRBD1 (6 bases). Trimming left V 6 bases short and J 1 base short, with 9 bases between. The CDR3 is made up of 13 amino acids. The germline V gene has CDR1 MNHNS and CDR2 SASEGT. The CDR3 loop is CASSRDTQETQYF. DNA for the CDR3: TGTGCCAGCAGCCGGGACACCCAAGAGACCCAGTACTTC.

The genes are TRBV27 and TRBJ2-7; TRBD1 matches 8 bases. Per the germline V gene, CDR1 is MNHEY and CDR2 is SMNVEV (reference sequence). With V trimmed by 4 bases and J by 5 bases, 13 bases remained unmatched. The CDR3 has 16 residues. The CDR3 is CASSSPRGRMSHEQYF. In DNA, the CDR3 is TGTGCCAGCAGTTCACCCAGGGGGCGAATGTCCCACGAGCAGTACTTC.

The gene calls are TRBV28 and TRBJ1-5; 8 bases match TRBD1. This CDR3 has 14 residues. The junction had 5 bases not matched to a gene; V was cut back by 7 bases and J by 3 bases. Germline V gives CDR1 MDHEN, CDR2 SYDVKM. In DNA, the CDR3 is TGTGCCAGCACCCCGGGACAGGACAATCAGCCCCAGCATTTT. Residues: CASTPGQDNQPQHF. The full variable domain, rest sourced from reference TRBV28 and TRBJ1-5, is DVKVTQSSRYLVKRTGEKVFLECVQDMDHENMFWYRQDPGLGLRLIYFSYDVKMKEKGDIPEGYSVSREKKERFSLILESASTNQTSMYLCASTPGQDNQPQHFGDGTRLSIL.

This chain connects TRBV19 to TRBJ2-2; 7 bases are shared with TRBD2. Germline CDR1 and CDR2: LNHDA and SQIVND (reference sequence). The CDR3 sequence is 14 residues long. V trimming: 7 bases; J trimming: 7 bases; junction bases outside the gene matches: 9. The CDR3 is CASKGAGRVGELFF. CDR3 in DNA: TGTGCCAGTAAAGGCGCAGGGAGGGTCGGGGAGCTGTTTTTT. The entire variable domain, with the rest obtained from reference TRBV19 and TRBJ2-2, is as follows: DGGITQSPKYLFRKEGQNVTLSCEQNLNHDAMYWYRQDPGQGLRLIYYSQIVNDFQKGDIAEGYSVSREKKESFPLTVTSAQKNPTAFYLCASKGAGRVGELFFGEGSRLTVL.

J is TRBJ2-7 and V is TRBV27, with 14 bases that match TRBD2. V shed 2 bases and J 3 bases; nucleotides not matched to a gene: 6. Germline-derived CDR1 and CDR2 are MNHEY and SMNVEV (reference sequence). CDR3 size: 17 residues. The CDR3 loop reads CASSLGTSGSRLYEQYF. DNA of the CDR3: TGTGCCAGCAGTTTAGGGACTAGCGGGAGTAGGCTCTACGAGCAGTACTTC.

The chain carries TRBV28 and TRBJ2-1; 13 bases map to TRBD2. Unmatched junction bases numbered 11, after V lost 6 bases and J lost 9 bases. The germline CDR1 and CDR2 sequences are MDHEN and SYDVKM. The CDR3 loop spans 16 amino acids. The CDR3 region is CASSQGTSGNEGEQFF. CDR3 bases: TGTGCCAGCAGCCAAGGGACTAGCGGGAACGAGGGTGAGCAGTTCTTC.

The rearrangement uses TRBV11-2 and TRBJ2-1, with a possible D match to TRBD1 (5 bases). Per germline, CDR1 SGHAT and CDR2 FQNNGV. The CDR3 loop spans 15 amino acids. Trimming took off 1 base at V and 4 bases at J, with 11 bases between the two ends. CDR3 residues: CASSLVGLHYNEQFF. Here the CDR3 DNA reads TGTGCCAGCAGCTTAGTGGGGCTACATTACAATGAGCAGTTCTTC.

The chain couples TRBV28 to TRBJ1-2; 8 bases are shared with TRBD1. V shed 7 bases and J 2 bases; nucleotides not matched to a gene: 12. Per germline, CDR1 MDHEN and CDR2 SYDVKM. The CDR3 totals 16 residues. For the CDR3, the DNA is TGTGCCAGCAAGGGCTCAGGCCGGACAGGGAACTATGGCTACACCTTC. It is translated as CASKGSGRTGNYGYTF.

V usage is TRBV7-2 and J usage is TRBJ1-5; no firm D call. Trimming took off 6 bases at V and 3 bases at J, with 12 bases between the two ends. Germline values: CDR1 SGHTA, CDR2 FQGNSA. The CDR3 totals 14 residues. The CDR3 DNA reads TGTGCCAGCAGTTCGACCGGGATCAATCAGCCCCAGCATTTT. Its translation: CASSSTGINQPQHF.

In DNA form, the CDR3 reads TGTGCCAGCAGTTACGGGACACACCCTAACGAGCAGTACTTC. This sequence encodes CASSYGTHPNEQYF. The rearrangement links TRBV6-6 to TRBJ2-7; the D gene is possibly TRBD1 (6 bases). Germline V gives CDR1 MNHNY, CDR2 SVGAGI (reference sequence). Trimming took off 2 bases at V and 5 bases at J, with 13 bases between the two ends. The CDR3 has 14 amino acids.

V gene TRBV7-9 combines with J gene TRBJ1-3; D remains ambiguous. CDR3 length: 14 residues. Germline values: CDR1 SEHNR, CDR2 FQNEAQ (reference sequence). V was cut by 8 bases and J by 0 bases, with 11 bases left in between. CDR3 in amino acids: CASVRLNSGNTIYF. In DNA form, the CDR3 reads TGTGCCAGCGTAAGACTGAACTCTGGAAACACCATATATTTT.

This chain connects TRBV2 to TRBJ1-2; D is possibly TRBD1 (6 bases). The CDR3 length is 12 residues. Germline V gene sequence: CDR1 SNHLY, CDR2 FYNNEI. The germline V and J ends were trimmed by 7 bases and 8 bases, with 14 bases remaining between them. The CDR3 nucleotides read TGTGCCAGCAAGTTGGGGGCTGTCGGCTACACCTTC. Translation: CASKLGAVGYTF.

The chain joins TRBV5-1 to TRBJ2-7; 10 bases align to TRBD1. After removal of 4 bases from V and 0 bases from J, the junction contained 7 bases not matched to a gene. The CDR3 totals 16 residues. Germline lookup yields CDR1 SGHRS and CDR2 YFSETQ. The CDR3 sequence: CASSNGQGVSSYEQYF. The CDR3 nucleotides are TGCGCCAGCAGCAACGGACAGGGGGTAAGCTCCTACGAGCAGTACTTC.

The chain uses TRBV10-3 and TRBJ2-7; 9 bases are a match to TRBD1. This CDR3 comprises 14 residues. V gave up 8 bases and J gave up 6 bases; unmatched junction bases: 11. Germline V CDR1 and CDR2: ENHRY, SYGVKD. This CDR3 is CAIGDRGEFGEQYF. DNA of the CDR3: TGTGCCATCGGCGACAGGGGGGAGTTTGGCGAGCAGTACTTC.

The chain couples TRBV10-3 to TRBJ2-3; D is ambiguous. The germline V gene has CDR1 ENHRY and CDR2 SYGVKD. V lost 10 bases and J 2 bases, leaving 22 bases between the germline ends. The CDR3 extends over 16 amino acids. In DNA form, the CDR3 reads TGTGCCACCTCCCTAGACCCCCCCCGGTCCACAGATACGCAGTATTTT. Translation: CATSLDPPRSTDTQYF.

CDR3 sequence reads: CASSPTLSGTGSNYGYTF. CDR3 bases: TGTGCCAGTAGTCCTACCCTCTCCGGGACAGGTTCCAACTATGGCTACACCTTC. This chain links TRBV19 with TRBJ1-2; 8 positions agree with TRBD1. This CDR3 has 18 amino acids. With V trimmed by 5 bases and J by 2 bases, 16 bases remained unmatched. From germline, CDR1 is LNHDA and CDR2 SQIVND (reference sequence).

The chain combines TRBV6-1 with TRBJ2-7; tentatively, D is TRBD1 (6 bases). Germline CDR1 and CDR2: MNHNS and SASEGT. V was pared by 7 bases and J by 0 bases, with 10 bases between. The CDR3 covers 13 residues. The CDR3 bases are TGTGCCAGCACCCGGACAGTCTCCTACGAGCAGTACTTC. The encoded protein is CASTRTVSYEQYF.

CDR3 loop: CASSHPLAGGSYGYTF. In DNA, the CDR3 is TGTGCCAGCAGCCATCCTCTGGCAGGGGGATCTTATGGCTACACCTTC. The V and J genes are TRBV11-1 and TRBJ1-2; the match to TRBD1 covers 7 bases. J was trimmed by 5 bases and V by 5 bases; bases with no gene match: 14. In germline, CDR1 is SGHAT, CDR2 FQDESV (reference sequence). The CDR3 length is 16 residues.

J is TRBJ1-1 and V is TRBV19; D is perhaps TRBD1 (6 bases). Trimming shortened V by 3 bases and J by 14 bases, and 10 bases separated the two germline ends. In germline, CDR1 is LNHDA, CDR2 SQIVND (reference sequence). This CDR3 has 10 amino acids. CDR3 nucleotides: TGTGCCAGTAGTATGGGACACGCATTCTTT. Amino acids: CASSMGHAFF.

The J gene is TRBJ2-5, the V gene TRBV9, with D unresolved. Germline CDR1 is SGDLS and CDR2 is YYNGEE. The V gene lost 3 bases and the J gene lost 2 bases, with 8 bases spanning the gap. The CDR3 runs 13 residues. The CDR3 sequence is CASSGRQQETQYF. For the CDR3, the DNA is TGTGCCAGCAGCGGGCGGCAACAAGAGACCCAGTACTTC.

The chain recombines TRBV7-8 with TRBJ2-7; 8 bases are shared with TRBD1. Trimming cost V 8 bases and J 0 bases; bases outside gene matches: 3. Per germline, CDR1 SGHVS and CDR2 FQNEAQ. CDR3 length: 13 amino acids. The DNA of the CDR3 is TGTGCCAGCGGACAGGGATTCTCCTACGAGCAGTACTTC. Translation gives CASGQGFSYEQYF.